This entry features one TCR beta chain sequence. This CDR3 spans 14 amino acids. Per the germline V gene, CDR1 is PRHDT and CDR2 is FYEKMQ (reference sequence). The V gene lost 3 bases and the J gene lost 4 bases, with 9 bases spanning the gap. This record belongs to a study of CD8+ T cells in alopecia areata. Following extraction, RNA underwent reverse transcription to cDNA, which served as the sequencing template. The method was immunoSEQ multiplex PCR; TCRdb's version includes in-frame clones alone and lacks a portion of them. The data contain about 150,000 clones, around half of them singletons. The receptor was derived from a human donor with alopecia areata. The chain links TRBV13 to TRBJ2-2; no definite D call. Material: CD8+ T cells sorted from blood, obtained at week 0. The CDR3 nucleotides are TGTGCCAGCAGCTTCCGAGGTGGCACCGGGGAGCTGTTTTTT. Amino acids: CASSFRGGTGELFF.